The 27 T cell receptor beta chains listed next were all sequenced from one sample in a study of T cell responses to AZD1222 COVID-19 vaccine. Generated by immunoSEQ multiplex PCR, the TCRdb table keeps only in-frame clones and is missing some. The sample lists some 200,000 clones; over 85% were seen once. This sample comprised peripheral blood, obtained 28 days after the second dose of the MenACWY control vaccine. The receptor set was obtained from an adult who received the MenACWY meningococcal vaccine as a control.

The V and J genes are TRBV6-5 and TRBJ1-5, with D uncertain. V dropped 6 bases and J dropped 5 bases, with 5 bases sitting between them. CDR1 and CDR2 (germline): MNHEY, SVGAGI. The CDR3 sequence is 11 residues long. The CDR3: CASRPDQPQHF. As DNA, the CDR3 is TGTGCCAGCAGGCCAGATCAGCCCCAGCATTTT.

The V and J genes are TRBV7-3 and TRBJ2-1; TRBD2 matches at 11 bases. The CDR3 consists of 14 residues. Trimming took 3 bases from V and 7 from J; bases not matched to a gene: 2. CDR1 SGHTA and CDR2 FQGTGA come from the germline V gene. CDR3 sequence (DNA): TGTGCCAGCAGCTTTAGCGGGAGGGTTAATGAGCAGTTCTTC. Protein: CASSFSGRVNEQFF.

The chain employs TRBV14 and TRBJ2-3; D unclear. V lost 0 bases and J 3 bases, leaving 13 bases between the germline ends. CDR3 length equals 16 residues. Per germline, CDR1 SGHDN and CDR2 FVKESK. CDR3 coding DNA: TGTGCCAGCAGCCAAGATGGAATCCCAGGAACAGATACGCAGTATTTT. This sequence encodes CASSQDGIPGTDTQYF.

The chain carries TRBV24-1 and TRBJ2-6; 9 positions match TRBD1. Germline V gives CDR1 KGHDR, CDR2 SFDVKD. This CDR3 is 18 amino acids long. The V segment lost 3 bases and the J segment 2 bases; nucleotides outside the gene matches: 7. DNA for the CDR3: TGTGCCACCAGTGATGTGAACCGGACAGGGGCTGGGGCCAACGTCCTGACTTTC. It encodes CATSDVNRTGAGANVLTF.

V gene TRBV10-3 combines with J gene TRBJ2-5, with D perhaps assigned TRBD1 or TRBD2 (5 bases each). This CDR3 is built from 14 residues. Trimming shortened V by 2 bases and J by 9 bases, and 16 bases separated the two germline ends. In germline, CDR1 is ENHRY, CDR2 SYGVKD. The CDR3, as DNA: TGTGCCATCAGTGAGGCCTCACCGGGGACCTCCCAGTACTTC. The encoded protein is CAISEASPGTSQYF.

V usage is TRBV15 and J usage is TRBJ2-2; possibly TRBD1 or TRBD2 for D (6 bases each). The V gene lost 6 bases and the J gene lost 4 bases, with 9 bases spanning the gap. CDR3 length: 13 amino acids. In germline, CDR1 is LNHNV, CDR2 YYDKDF (reference sequence). CDR3 nucleotide sequence: TGTGCCACCAGGGAGGGGGGCACCGGGGAGCTGTTTTTT. It codes for CATREGGTGELFF.

The genes are TRBV6-1 and TRBJ2-3; the match to TRBD2 covers 7 bases. This CDR3 spans 14 amino acids. Germline CDR1 reads MNHNS; CDR2 reads SASEGT. V was pared by 1 base and J by 4 bases, with 2 bases of the junction left unmatched. The CDR3 region is CASSEGTSADTQYF. CDR3 sequence (DNA): TGTGCCAGCAGTGAAGGTACTAGCGCAGATACGCAGTATTTT.

This chain connects TRBV24-1 to TRBJ1-1, with TRBD1 matching 9 bases. The V gene end was trimmed by 7 bases and the J gene end by 2 bases; junction bases not matched to a gene: 1. Germline V gene lookup returns CDR1 KGHDR and CDR2 SFDVKD. The CDR3 sequence is 13 residues long. The CDR3: CATRGQGNTEAFF. The CDR3 bases are TGTGCCACCAGGGGACAGGGCAACACTGAAGCTTTCTTT.

The V call is TRBV6-5, the J call TRBJ2-7, with 7 bases aligning to TRBD1. The V segment lost 10 bases and the J segment 6 bases; nucleotides outside the gene matches: 15. The CDR3 totals 14 residues. CDR1 is MNHEY and CDR2 is SVGAGI in the germline V gene. Written as DNA, the CDR3 is TGTGCCATTAGGACAGGCCAACCGTCATCCGAGCAGTACTTC. Protein: CAIRTGQPSSEQYF.

The sample holds one count of this clone. The V call is TRBV30, the J call TRBJ2-1, with 12 bases identical to TRBD2. V was clipped by 4 bases and J by 8 bases; unmatched bases: 6. The length of the CDR3 is 14 residues. Germline assignment: CDR1 GTSNPN and CDR2 SVGIG (reference sequence). The CDR3 spells CAWTTSGSFDEQFF. The DNA of the CDR3 is TGTGCCTGGACGACTAGCGGGAGTTTCGATGAGCAGTTCTTC.

The rearrangement joins TRBV12-5 to TRBJ1-3, with D possibly matching TRBD1 (5 bases). This CDR3 is 17 amino acids long. Per germline, CDR1 LGHNT and CDR2 FRNRAP. The ends were cut back, 5 bases at V and 2 bases at J, with 19 bases in the middle. The chain's CDR3 is CASGTTSGGGAGNTIYF. Written as DNA, the CDR3 is TGTGCTAGTGGTACCACCTCCGGGGGAGGGGCTGGAAACACCATATATTTT.

The chain carries TRBV27 and TRBJ1-2; 9 bases match TRBD1. The trim removed 6 bases at V and 7 bases at J, leaving 12 bases unmatched. The CDR3 totals 15 residues. CDR1 MNHEY and CDR2 SMNVEV come from the germline V gene (reference sequence). This CDR3 is CASRPTGGGLVGYTF. As DNA, the CDR3 is TGTGCCAGCAGGCCCACAGGGGGCGGTTTGGTTGGCTACACCTTC.

CDR3 sequence (DNA): TGTGCCAGTACCCGCTCAGGGAACCCTAATTCACCCCTCCACTTT. Protein sequence: CASTRSGNPNSPLHF. The rearrangement joins TRBV19 to TRBJ1-6; D is perhaps TRBD1 (5 bases). The CDR3 consists of 15 residues. The germline V and J ends were trimmed by 7 bases and 6 bases, with 16 bases remaining between them. The germline V gene has CDR1 LNHDA and CDR2 SQIVND (reference sequence).

The chain joins TRBV7-9 to TRBJ1-6, with TRBD1 matching 7 bases. Germline V gene data show CDR1 as SEHNR and CDR2 as FQNEAQ (reference sequence). This CDR3 contains 14 residues. Trimming cost V 5 bases and J 8 bases; bases outside gene matches: 6. CDR3 residues: CASSPGTADSPLHF. CDR3 DNA sequence: TGTGCCAGCAGCCCCGGGACAGCGGATTCACCCCTCCACTTT. Together with reference TRBV7-9 and TRBJ1-6, the CDR3 gives the full variable domain: DTGVSQNPRHKITKRGQNVTFRCDPISEHNRLYWYRQTLGQGPEFLTYFQNEAQLEKSRLLSDRFSAERPKGSFSTLEIQRTEQGDSAMYLCASSPGTADSPLHFGNGTRLTVT.

The rearrangement joins TRBV6-1 to TRBJ2-7; the D is unclear. The CDR3 contains 13 residues. The V end was cut by 1 base, the J end by 3 bases, with 7 bases between. The germline V gene encodes CDR1 MNHNS and CDR2 SASEGT. CDR3 in DNA: TGTGCCAGCAGTGAAGGACGGGTCTACGAGCAGTACTTC. This gives the protein CASSEGRVYEQYF.

V usage is TRBV7-2 and J usage is TRBJ1-3, with 7 bases identical to TRBD1. Trimming at V came to 3 bases and at J to 3 bases, leaving 5 bases not matched to a gene. The CDR3 covers 15 residues. CDR1 is SGHTA, CDR2 FQGNSA, per germline. CDR3 sequence: CASSFDRALGNTIYF. The CDR3 region has the DNA TGTGCCAGCAGCTTCGACAGGGCCCTTGGAAACACCATATATTTT.

About this clone itself: The same CDR3 arises from other DNA sequences in this sample as well. The chain links TRBV27 to TRBJ2-7; D not certain. This CDR3 is built from 13 residues. V lost 3 bases to trimming and J lost 1 base, with 7 bases between them. The germline V gene encodes CDR1 MNHEY and CDR2 SMNVEV (reference sequence). The CDR3 sequence is CASSFGQSYEQYF. Written as DNA, the CDR3 is TGTGCCAGCAGTTTTGGGCAGTCCTACGAGCAGTACTTC.

The chain employs TRBV6-5 and TRBJ1-1; D possibly corresponds to TRBD1 (5 bases). The length of the CDR3 is 15 residues. V was cut by 6 bases and J by 0 bases, with 14 bases left in between. CDR1 and CDR2 (germline): MNHEY, SVGAGI. The CDR3 spells CASRVRAGLNTEAFF. Here the CDR3 DNA reads TGTGCCAGCAGAGTTCGGGCAGGGTTGAACACTGAAGCTTTCTTT.

The chain recombines TRBV12-3 or TRBV12-4 with TRBJ2-7, with 7 bases fitting TRBD1. V was clipped by 6 bases and J by 4 bases; unmatched bases: 3. There are 12 residues in the CDR3. CDR3 in DNA: TGTGCCAGCAGACAGGGGTATTACGAGCAGTACTTC. Translating it yields CASRQGYYEQYF.

On this clone itself: Other DNA sequences in the same sample also yield this CDR3. The DNA of the CDR3 is TGTGCCAGCAGCTTAGATAGGGCAGGTAACACTGAAGCTTTCTTT. Translating gives CASSLDRAGNTEAFF. The chain recombines TRBV11-3 with TRBJ1-1; D gene ambiguous. The CDR3 has 15 amino acids. V lost 0 bases and J 2 bases, leaving 10 bases between the germline ends. Germline V gene lookup returns CDR1 SGHNT and CDR2 YENEEA.

This chain links TRBV5-1 with TRBJ1-1, with a possible D match to TRBD1 (5 bases). The V gene lost 7 bases and the J gene lost 0 bases, with 13 bases spanning the gap. The CDR3 has 14 amino acids. Germline assignment: CDR1 SGHRS and CDR2 YFSETQ. The CDR3 sequence is CASAPGTLNTEAFF. For the CDR3, the DNA is TGCGCCAGCGCTCCCGGGACGCTGAACACTGAAGCTTTCTTT.

This rearrangement joins TRBV2 to TRBJ1-5; TRBD1 aligns across 11 bases. The V gene's germline CDR1 is SNHLY and CDR2 FYNNEI. The V segment lost 6 bases and the J segment 5 bases; nucleotides outside the gene matches: 0. There are 13 residues in the CDR3. In DNA form, the CDR3 reads TGTGCCAGCAGGGGACAGGGGGATCAGCCCCAGCATTTT. Protein product: CASRGQGDQPQHF.

This chain joins TRBV5-1 and TRBJ1-2, with a possible D match to TRBD1 (6 bases). Germline values: CDR1 SGHRS, CDR2 YFSETQ. The CDR3 totals 15 residues. With 4 bases removed from V and 7 bases from J, the gap between germline ends came to 20 bases. This chain's CDR3 is CASSPPTGSQAGYTF. The CDR3 DNA reads TGCGCCAGCAGCCCGCCCACAGGGAGCCAGGCTGGCTACACCTTC. Using reference TRBV5-1 and TRBJ1-2 for the parts outside the CDR3, the full variable domain is KAGVTQTPRYLIKTRGQQVTLSCSPISGHRSVSWYQQTPGQGLQFLFEYFSETQRNKGNFPGRFSGRQFSNSRSEMNVSTLELGDSALYLCASSPPTGSQAGYTFGSGTRLTVV.

CDR3 sequence: CASSCTGTGSQGNQPQHF. Here the CDR3 DNA reads TGTGCCAGCAGCTGCACCGGGACAGGGAGTCAGGGCAATCAGCCCCAGCATTTT. V gene TRBV7-7 combines with J gene TRBJ1-5; 9 bases map to TRBD1. Germline CDR1 SSHAT, CDR2 FNYEAQ (reference sequence). CDR3 length: 18 amino acids. J lost 2 bases, V lost 4 bases, and 12 bases had no gene match.

This chain connects TRBV19 to TRBJ1-2; a possible D gene is TRBD1 (5 bases). V shed 4 bases and J shed 8 bases, with 17 bases lying between them. Germline V CDR1 and CDR2: LNHDA, SQIVND (reference sequence). The CDR3 covers 14 residues. CDR3 sequence (DNA): TGTGCCAGTAGTACCACGACAGTTTCGATAGGCTACACCTTC. The encoded protein is CASSTTTVSIGYTF.

V gene TRBV4-3 combines with J gene TRBJ2-7; TRBD2 matches at 9 bases. V dropped 2 bases and J dropped 5; count of bases not matched to a gene: 1. CDR3 length: 13 residues. Germline lookup yields CDR1 LGHNA and CDR2 YSLEER. The CDR3, as DNA: TGCGCCAGCAGCCAATTAGCGGGAGACGAGCAGTACTTC. Amino acids: CASSQLAGDEQYF.

The chain carries TRBV19 and TRBJ2-7, with TRBD1 matching 7 bases. Germline lookup yields CDR1 LNHDA and CDR2 SQIVND (reference sequence). This CDR3 region has 14 residues. Trimming removed 6 bases from V and 0 bases from J; junction bases left unmatched: 5. DNA for the CDR3: TGTGCCAGTAGCCAACAGGGGAACTCCTACGAGCAGTACTTC. Its protein product is CASSQQGNSYEQYF.